One T cell receptor (beta chain) is described in this entry. Its antigen is unknown. This sample was included in a study of T cell responses to AZD1222 COVID-19 vaccine. V trimming: 0 bases; J trimming: 0 bases; junction bases outside the gene matches: 1. The CDR3 length is 17 residues. Germline lookup yields CDR1 SGHRS and CDR2 YFSETQ. Produced via immunoSEQ multiplex PCR; TCRdb's table is partial and in-frame only. The sample shows some 49,000 clones, around 80% of them seen only once. Study-level findings and limits: Sampling captured repertoires only after the peak T cell response. Targets within unmutated variant regions were reportedly found for nearly half of spike-specific TCRs. Females outnumbered males among donors, who were mostly white British; clonal diversity was possibly underestimated. Vaccine-associated CD4 TCRs ranged over spike, dominating at 160-218 and 743-854.

The clonotype was recovered from an adult in good health. The chain recombines TRBV5-1 with TRBJ1-4; 11 bases are a match to TRBD1. The input for sequencing was peripheral blood, taken on day 0 of AZD1222 vaccination. Here the CDR3 reads CASSLEGQGATNEKLFF. The CDR3 bases are TGCGCCAGCAGCTTGGAGGGACAGGGGGCAACTAATGAAAAACTGTTTTTT.